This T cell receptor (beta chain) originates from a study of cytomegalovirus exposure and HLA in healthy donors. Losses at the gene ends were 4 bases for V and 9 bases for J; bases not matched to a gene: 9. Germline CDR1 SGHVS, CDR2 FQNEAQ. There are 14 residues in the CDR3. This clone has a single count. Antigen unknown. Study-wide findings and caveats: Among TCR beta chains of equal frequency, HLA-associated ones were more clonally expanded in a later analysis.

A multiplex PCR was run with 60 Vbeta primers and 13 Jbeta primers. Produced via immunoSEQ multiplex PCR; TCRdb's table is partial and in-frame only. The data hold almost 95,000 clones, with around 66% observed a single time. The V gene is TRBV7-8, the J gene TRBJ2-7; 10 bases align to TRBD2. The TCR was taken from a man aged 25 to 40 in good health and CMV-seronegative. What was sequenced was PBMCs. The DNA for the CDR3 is TGTGCCAGCAGCTCAAGCGGGACTAGCGTACGGCAGTACTTC. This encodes CASSSSGTSVRQYF. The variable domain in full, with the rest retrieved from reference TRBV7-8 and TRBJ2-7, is GAGVSQSPRYKVAKRGQDVALRCDPISGHVSLFWYQQALGQGPEFLTYFQNEAQLDKSGLPSDRFFAERPEGSVSTLKIQRTQQEDSAVYLCASSSSGTSVRQYFGPGTRLTVT.